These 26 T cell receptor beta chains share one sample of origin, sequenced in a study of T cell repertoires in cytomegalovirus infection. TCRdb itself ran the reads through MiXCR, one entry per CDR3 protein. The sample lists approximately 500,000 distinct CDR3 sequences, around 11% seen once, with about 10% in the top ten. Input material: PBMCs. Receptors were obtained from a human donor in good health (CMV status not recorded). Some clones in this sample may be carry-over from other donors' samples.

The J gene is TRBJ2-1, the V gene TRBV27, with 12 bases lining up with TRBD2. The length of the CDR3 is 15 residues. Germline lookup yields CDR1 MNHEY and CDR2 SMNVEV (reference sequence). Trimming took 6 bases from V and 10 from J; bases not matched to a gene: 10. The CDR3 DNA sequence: TGTGCCAGCAGACTCCGGACTAGCGGGAAGGAGGAGCAGTTCTTC. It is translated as CASRLRTSGKEEQFF.

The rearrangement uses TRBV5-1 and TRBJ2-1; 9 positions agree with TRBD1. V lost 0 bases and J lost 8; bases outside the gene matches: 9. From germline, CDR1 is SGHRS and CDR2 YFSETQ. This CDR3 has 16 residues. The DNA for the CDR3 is TGCGCCAGCAGCTTGGCCCGGGACAGGGATTACTATGAGCAGTTCTTC. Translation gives CASSLARDRDYYEQFF.

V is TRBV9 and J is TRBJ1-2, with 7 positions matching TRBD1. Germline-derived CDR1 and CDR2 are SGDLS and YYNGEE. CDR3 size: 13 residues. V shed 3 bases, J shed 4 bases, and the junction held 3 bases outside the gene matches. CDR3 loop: CASSGGTAYGYTF. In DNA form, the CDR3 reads TGTGCCAGCAGCGGGGGGACAGCCTATGGCTACACCTTC.

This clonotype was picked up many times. CDR3: CASSDRDQETQYF. Here the CDR3 DNA reads TGTGCCAGCAGTGACAGGGACCAAGAGACCCAGTACTTC. V usage is TRBV12-3 or TRBV12-4 and J usage is TRBJ2-5, with 7 nucleotides matching TRBD1. The CDR3 contains 13 residues. V gave up 5 bases and J gave up 0 bases; unmatched junction bases: 0.

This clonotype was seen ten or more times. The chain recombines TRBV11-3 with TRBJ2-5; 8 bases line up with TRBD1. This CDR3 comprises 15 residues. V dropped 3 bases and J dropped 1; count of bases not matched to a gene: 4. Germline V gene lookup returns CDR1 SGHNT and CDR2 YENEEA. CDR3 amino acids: CASSLGQATQETQYF. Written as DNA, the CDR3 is TGTGCCAGCAGCTTGGGACAGGCTACCCAAGAGACCCAGTACTTC.

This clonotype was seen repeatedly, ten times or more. CDR3 bases: TGTGCCAGCAGCTTATATCCAGGAAGCTCCTACGAGCAGTACTTC. This sequence encodes CASSLYPGSSYEQYF. The chain joins TRBV7-9 to TRBJ2-7; D remains ambiguous. Germline values: CDR1 SEHNR, CDR2 FQNEAQ (reference sequence). The CDR3 loop spans 15 amino acids. V dropped 2 bases and J dropped 0 bases, with 11 bases sitting between them.

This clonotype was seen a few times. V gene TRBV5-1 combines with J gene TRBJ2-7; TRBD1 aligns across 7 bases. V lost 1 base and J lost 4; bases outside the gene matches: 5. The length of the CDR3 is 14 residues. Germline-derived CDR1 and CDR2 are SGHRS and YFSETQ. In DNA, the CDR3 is TGCGCCAGCAGCTTGAACAGGGGCCTTTACGAGCAGTACTTC. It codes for CASSLNRGLYEQYF. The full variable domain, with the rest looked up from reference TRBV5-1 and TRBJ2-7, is KAGVTQTPRYLIKTRGQQVTLSCSPISGHRSVSWYQQTPGQGLQFLFEYFSETQRNKGNFPGRFSGRQFSNSRSEMNVSTLELGDSALYLCASSLNRGLYEQYFGPGTRLTVT.

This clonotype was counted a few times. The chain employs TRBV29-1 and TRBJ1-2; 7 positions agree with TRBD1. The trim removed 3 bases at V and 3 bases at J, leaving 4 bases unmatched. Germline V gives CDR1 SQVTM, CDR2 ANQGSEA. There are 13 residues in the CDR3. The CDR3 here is CSVELGGDYGYTF. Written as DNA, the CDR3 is TGCAGCGTTGAGTTAGGGGGCGACTATGGCTACACCTTC.

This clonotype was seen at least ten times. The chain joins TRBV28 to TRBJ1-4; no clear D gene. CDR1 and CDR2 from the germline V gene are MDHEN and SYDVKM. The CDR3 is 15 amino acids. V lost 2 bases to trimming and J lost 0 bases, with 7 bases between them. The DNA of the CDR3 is TGTGCCAGCAGTTTAGAGTTGACAACTAATGAAAAACTGTTTTTT. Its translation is CASSLELTTNEKLFF.

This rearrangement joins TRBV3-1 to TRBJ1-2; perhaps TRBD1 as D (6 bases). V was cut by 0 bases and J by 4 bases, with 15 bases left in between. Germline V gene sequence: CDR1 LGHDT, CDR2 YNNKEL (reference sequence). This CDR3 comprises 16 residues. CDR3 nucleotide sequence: TGTGCCAGCAGCCAAGATCTTACAGGGACGGCCTATGGCTACACCTTC. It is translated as CASSQDLTGTAYGYTF.

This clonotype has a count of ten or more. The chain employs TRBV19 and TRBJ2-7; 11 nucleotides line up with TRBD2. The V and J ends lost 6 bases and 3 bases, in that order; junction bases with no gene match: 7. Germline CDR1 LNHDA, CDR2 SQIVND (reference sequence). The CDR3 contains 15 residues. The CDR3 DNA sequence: TGTGCCAGTAGATTCTCTAGCGGGAGGAACTACGAGCAGTACTTC. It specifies CASRFSSGRNYEQYF.

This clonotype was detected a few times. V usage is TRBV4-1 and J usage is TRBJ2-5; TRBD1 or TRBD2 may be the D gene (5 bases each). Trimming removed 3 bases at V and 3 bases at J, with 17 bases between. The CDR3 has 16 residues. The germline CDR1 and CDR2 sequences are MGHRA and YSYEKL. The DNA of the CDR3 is TGCGCCAGCAGCCAGGTATTGGGACCGAAGAAAGAGACCCAGTACTTC. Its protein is CASSQVLGPKKETQYF.

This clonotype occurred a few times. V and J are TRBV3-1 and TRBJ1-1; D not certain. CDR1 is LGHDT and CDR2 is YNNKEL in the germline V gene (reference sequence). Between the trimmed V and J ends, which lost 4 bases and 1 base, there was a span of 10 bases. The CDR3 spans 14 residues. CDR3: CASSLLVGNTEAFF. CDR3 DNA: TGTGCCAGCAGCCTTTTGGTCGGGAACACTGAAGCTTTCTTT.

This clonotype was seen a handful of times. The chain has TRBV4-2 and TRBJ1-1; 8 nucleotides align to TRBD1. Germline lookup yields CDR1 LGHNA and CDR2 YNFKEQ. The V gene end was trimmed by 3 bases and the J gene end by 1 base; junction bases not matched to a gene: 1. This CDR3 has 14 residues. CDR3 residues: CASSHDRGNTEAFF. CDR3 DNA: TGTGCCAGCAGCCATGACAGGGGGAACACTGAAGCTTTCTTT.

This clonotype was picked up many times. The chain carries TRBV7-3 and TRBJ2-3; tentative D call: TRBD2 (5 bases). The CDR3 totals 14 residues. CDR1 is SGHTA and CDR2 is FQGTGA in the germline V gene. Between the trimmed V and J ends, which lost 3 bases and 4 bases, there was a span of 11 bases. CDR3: CASSLGRVADTQYF. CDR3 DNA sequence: TGTGCCAGCAGCTTGGGGAGAGTGGCAGATACGCAGTATTTT.

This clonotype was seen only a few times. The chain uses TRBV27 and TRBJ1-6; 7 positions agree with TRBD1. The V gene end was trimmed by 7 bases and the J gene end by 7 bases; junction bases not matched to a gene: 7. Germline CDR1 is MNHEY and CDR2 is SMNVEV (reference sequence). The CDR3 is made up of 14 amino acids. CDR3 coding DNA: TGTGCCAGCAATGTACAGGGGCCAAATTCACCCCTCCACTTT. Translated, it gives CASNVQGPNSPLHF.

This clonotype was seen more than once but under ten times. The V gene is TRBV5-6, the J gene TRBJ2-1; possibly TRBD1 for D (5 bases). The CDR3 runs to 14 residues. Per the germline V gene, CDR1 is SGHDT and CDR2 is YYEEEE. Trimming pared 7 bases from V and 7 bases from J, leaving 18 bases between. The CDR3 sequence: CASREPAGRNEQFF. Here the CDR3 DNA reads TGTGCCAGCCGAGAACCGGCAGGGCGGAATGAGCAGTTCTTC.

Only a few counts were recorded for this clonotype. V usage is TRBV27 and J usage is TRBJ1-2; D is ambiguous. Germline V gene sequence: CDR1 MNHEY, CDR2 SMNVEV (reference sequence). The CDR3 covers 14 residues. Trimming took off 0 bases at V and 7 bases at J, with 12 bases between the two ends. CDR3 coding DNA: TGTGCCAGCAGTTTATCAAGGCAGGCCCGTGGCTACACCTTC. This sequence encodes CASSLSRQARGYTF.

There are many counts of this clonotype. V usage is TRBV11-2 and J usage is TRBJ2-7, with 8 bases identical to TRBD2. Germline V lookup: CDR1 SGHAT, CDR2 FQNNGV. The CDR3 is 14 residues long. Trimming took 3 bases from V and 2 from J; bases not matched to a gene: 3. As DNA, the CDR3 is TGTGCCAGCAGCTTTGGACTAGCAGCCTACGAGCAGTACTTC. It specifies CASSFGLAAYEQYF.

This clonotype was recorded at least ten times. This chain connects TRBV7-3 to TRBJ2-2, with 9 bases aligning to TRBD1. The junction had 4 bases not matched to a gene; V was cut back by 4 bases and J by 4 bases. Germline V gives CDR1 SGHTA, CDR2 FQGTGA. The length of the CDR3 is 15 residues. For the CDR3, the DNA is TGTGCCAGCAGCTCCCGACAGGGGGGCACCGGGGAGCTGTTTTTT. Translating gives CASSSRQGGTGELFF.

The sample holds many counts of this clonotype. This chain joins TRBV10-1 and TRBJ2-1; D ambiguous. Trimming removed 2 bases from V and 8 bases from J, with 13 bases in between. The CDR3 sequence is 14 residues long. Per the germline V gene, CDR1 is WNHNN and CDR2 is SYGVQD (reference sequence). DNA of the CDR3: TGCGCCAGCAGTGAGACGCGCTTGGGCGATGAGCAGTTCTTC. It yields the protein CASSETRLGDEQFF.

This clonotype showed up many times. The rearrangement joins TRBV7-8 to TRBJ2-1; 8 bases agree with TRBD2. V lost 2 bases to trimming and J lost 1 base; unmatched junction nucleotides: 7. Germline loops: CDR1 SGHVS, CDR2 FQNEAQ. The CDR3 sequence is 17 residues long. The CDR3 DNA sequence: TGTGCCAGCAGCTTATACGCGGGAGGTTCGTCCTACAATGAGCAGTTCTTC. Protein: CASSLYAGGSSYNEQFF. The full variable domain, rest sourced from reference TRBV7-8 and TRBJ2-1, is GAGVSQSPRYKVAKRGQDVALRCDPISGHVSLFWYQQALGQGPEFLTYFQNEAQLDKSGLPSDRFFAERPEGSVSTLKIQRTQQEDSAVYLCASSLYAGGSSYNEQFFGPGTRLTVL.

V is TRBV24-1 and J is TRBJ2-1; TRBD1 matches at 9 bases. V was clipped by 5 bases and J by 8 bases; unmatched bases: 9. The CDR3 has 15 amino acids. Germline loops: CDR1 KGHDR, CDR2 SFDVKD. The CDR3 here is CATSAWDRVNDEQFF. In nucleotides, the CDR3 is TGTGCCACCAGTGCCTGGGACAGGGTGAACGATGAGCAGTTCTTC.

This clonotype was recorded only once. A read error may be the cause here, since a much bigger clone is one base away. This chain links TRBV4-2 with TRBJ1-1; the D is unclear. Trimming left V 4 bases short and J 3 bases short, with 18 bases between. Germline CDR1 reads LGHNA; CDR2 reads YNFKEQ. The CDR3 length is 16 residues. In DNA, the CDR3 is TGTGCCAGCAGCCGCAGGCCAGGAGTCAAGGACACTGAAGCTTTCTTT. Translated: CASSRRPGVKDTEAFF.

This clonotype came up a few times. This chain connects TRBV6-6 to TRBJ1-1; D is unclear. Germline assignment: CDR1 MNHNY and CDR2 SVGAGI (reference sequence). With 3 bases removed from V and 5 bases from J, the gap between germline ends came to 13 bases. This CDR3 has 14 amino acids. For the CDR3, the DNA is TGTGCCAGCAGTTATAGTCCACGTGATACTGAAGCTTTCTTT. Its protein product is CASSYSPRDTEAFF.

The CDR3 coding sequence is TGTGCCATCAGTTACGGTCCAAGGGCCCCGGGCGATGGCTACACCTTC. This encodes CAISYGPRAPGDGYTF. V usage is TRBV10-3 and J usage is TRBJ1-2, with unresolved D. Germline lookup yields CDR1 ENHRY and CDR2 SYGVKD. The CDR3 is 16 residues long. V was shortened by 5 bases and J by 6 bases, with 22 bases between the two germline ends.